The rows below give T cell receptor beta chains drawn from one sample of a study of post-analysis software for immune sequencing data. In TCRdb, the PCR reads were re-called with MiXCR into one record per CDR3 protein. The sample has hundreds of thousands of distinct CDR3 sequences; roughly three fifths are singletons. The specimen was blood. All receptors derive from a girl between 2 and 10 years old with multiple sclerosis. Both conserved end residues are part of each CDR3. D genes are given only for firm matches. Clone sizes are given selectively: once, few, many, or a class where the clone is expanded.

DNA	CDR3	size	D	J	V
TGTGCCAGCAGGGATTCCGGGGGGAACTATGGCTACACCTTC	CASRDSGGNYGYTF	-	-	TRBJ1-2	TRBV6-6
TGTGCCAGCAGTGAATTTATTGGGGACGGCTACACCTTC	CASSEFIGDGYTF	few	-	TRBJ1-2	TRBV25-1
TGCGCCAGCAGGAAAATAGCGAGCCTGTTCCCATCCTACGAGCAGTACTTC	CASRKIASLFPSYEQYF	-	-	TRBJ2-7	TRBV4-1
TGTGCCAGCAGTTACCACCAGGGGGGGGCCAACGTCCTGACTTTC	CASSYHQGGANVLTF	-	-	TRBJ2-6	TRBV6-6
TGCAGCGTCGGAATGGGCGGGGGGGATGGCTACACCTTC	CSVGMGGGDGYTF	-	-	TRBJ1-2	TRBV29-1
TGTGCCAGCAGTTCCCGGGACCCCCGAATTACGAGCTACACCTTC	CASSSRDPRITSYTF	few	-	TRBJ1-2	TRBV12-3/TRBV12-4
TGTGCCAGCAGCTTAGATAAGGGGAAGGAGGGGCCAGTGGCCAAAAACATTCAGTACTTC	CASSLDKGKEGPVAKNIQYF	few	-	TRBJ2-4	TRBV11-2
TGTGCCGGCAGTTACCTAGCGGCGGGGGAGACCCAGTACTTC	CAGSYLAAGETQYF	-	TRBD2	TRBJ2-5	TRBV6-6
TGTGCCAGCCAGGACAGGGCAGGTCTGAATGAGCAGTTCTTC	CASQDRAGLNEQFF	-	TRBD1	TRBJ2-1	TRBV25-1
TGCAGTGCTAGAGGAGGGACTAGCGGGGAGAGGGAGCAGTACTTC	CSARGGTSGEREQYF	once	TRBD2	TRBJ2-5	TRBV20-1
TGTGCCAGCAGCGTAGAGGGTCGGGGCAGCACAGATACGCAGTATTTT	CASSVEGRGSTDTQYF	-	-	TRBJ2-3	TRBV9
TGTGCCAGCAGCTTACCCCATGAGCAGTTCTTC	CASSLPHEQFF	few	-	TRBJ2-1	TRBV7-9
TGTGCCAGCAGCCCACAGGGAACTGAAGCTTTCTTT	CASSPQGTEAFF	-	-	TRBJ1-1	TRBV7-9
TGTGCCAGCACGCACTATGGCTACACCTTC	CASTHYGYTF	-	-	TRBJ1-2	TRBV14
TGTGCCAGCACCCTAAACTGGGGACGCTACAATGAGCAGTTCTTC	CASTLNWGRYNEQFF	-	-	TRBJ2-1	TRBV11-2
TGTGCCAGCAGCCCCCTGGGCGGGATGGGGGATGAGCAGTTCTTC	CASSPLGGMGDEQFF	-	-	TRBJ2-1	TRBV9
TGTGCCAGCAGTTACACGGGGACTAGCGGGTTGGGGGAGACCCAGTACTTC	CASSYTGTSGLGETQYF	-	TRBD2	TRBJ2-5	TRBV6-2/TRBV6-3
TGTGCCAGCAGCAAAGCGGGCAGGGTATCTGGGGCCAACGTCCTGACTTTC	CASSKAGRVSGANVLTF	-	-	TRBJ2-6	TRBV21-1
TGTGCCAGCATTCTTTACCTGAGCCCGTCTCTAGAGCAGTACTTC	CASILYLSPSLEQYF	-	-	TRBJ2-7	TRBV6-1
TGCAGCGCCCGGACAGGGTCGAACACTGAAGCTTTTTTT	CSARTGSNTEAFF	-	TRBD1	TRBJ1-1	TRBV29-1
TGTGCCAGCAGTGGGAACAGAGATCAGCCCCAGCATTTT	CASSGNRDQPQHF	few	-	TRBJ1-5	TRBV2
TGTGCCAGTCGGCTAGCGGGGAACTACAATGAGCAGTTCTTC	CASRLAGNYNEQFF	-	TRBD2	TRBJ2-1	TRBV6-2/TRBV6-3
TGTGCCACCAGCAGAGATGGGCCGGCCAACGAGCAGTACTTC	CATSRDGPANEQYF	-	-	TRBJ2-7	TRBV15
TGCGCCGGCAGCTTTAGACAGGGCAATGAGCAGTTCTTC	CAGSFRQGNEQFF	-	TRBD1	TRBJ2-1	TRBV5-1
TGTGCCAGCAGCTTACTAGCGGGGCTCCCAGATACGCAGTATTTT	CASSLLAGLPDTQYF	-	TRBD2	TRBJ2-3	TRBV11-3
TGCAGTGCTAGAGAGAGTGGACAGGGGATCTACAATGAGCAGTTCTTC	CSARESGQGIYNEQFF	few	TRBD1	TRBJ2-1	TRBV20-1
TGTGCCAGCAGGAAGGCTGATGAACCACAAGAGACCCAGTACTTC	CASRKADEPQETQYF	-	-	TRBJ2-5	TRBV12-3/TRBV12-4
TGCAGTGCTAGAGTCCCCGTAGCTAGCACAGATACGCAGTATTTT	CSARVPVASTDTQYF	-	-	TRBJ2-3	TRBV20-1
TGCGCCAGCAGCTCCGGGACAGGGGGCCGGGGCTCCTACAATGAGCAGTTCTTC	CASSSGTGGRGSYNEQFF	few	TRBD1	TRBJ2-1	TRBV5-1
TGTGCCAGCAGCTTAAGGTCTAAGGTTGGACAATTCGGGAATGAGCAGTTCTTC	CASSLRSKVGQFGNEQFF	-	-	TRBJ2-1	TRBV11-2
TGTGCCAGCAGCTTAGAGGGACAGCGAACGGGGGCTTTCTTT	CASSLEGQRTGAFF	-	TRBD1	TRBJ1-1	TRBV11-2
TGCAGTGCTAGAGTTTTTGGGCAATGGAGGGGGGATAACTATGGCTACACCTTC	CSARVFGQWRGDNYGYTF	-	-	TRBJ1-2	TRBV20-1
TGCGCCAGCAGCTTAAGACTAGCGGCCCCCTACGAGCAGTACTTC	CASSLRLAAPYEQYF	-	TRBD2	TRBJ2-7	TRBV5-1
TGTGCCAGCAAACAGTCTAACTATGGCTACACCTTC	CASKQSNYGYTF	-	-	TRBJ1-2	TRBV6-5
TGTGCCAGCAGCCAAGATGCCCGGACAGGGGAGAATGAGCAGTTCTTC	CASSQDARTGENEQFF	-	TRBD1	TRBJ2-1	TRBV3-1
TGTGCCAGCAGCCCCCCAGGGGGACCTGGCACAGATACGCAGTATTTT	CASSPPGGPGTDTQYF	-	TRBD1	TRBJ2-3	TRBV12-3/TRBV12-4
TGCAGTGCTACACGACAGGTAACCGTAAATGAGCAGTTCTTC	CSATRQVTVNEQFF	-	-	TRBJ2-1	TRBV20-1
TGCGCCAGCAGCTTGGCCGGGGGTAGCGGGGGGGCCAATGAGCAGTTCTTC	CASSLAGGSGGANEQFF	few	TRBD2	TRBJ2-1	TRBV5-1
TGCGCCAGCGGCGGCGGGCACAACAATGAGCAGTTCTTC	CASGGGHNNEQFF	-	-	TRBJ2-1	TRBV4-3
TGTGCCAGCAGCTTAACCCCGGGAGAACTCAATGAGCAGTTCTTC	CASSLTPGELNEQFF	-	-	TRBJ2-1	TRBV7-3
TGCGCCAGCAGCCAAGTTAGCGGGGGGGCCCTCGGAGAGACCCAGTACTTC	CASSQVSGGALGETQYF	-	TRBD2	TRBJ2-5	TRBV4-3
TGTGCCAGCAGCCCGAGGGAGACAGGGGGCCGAGGCTACACCTTC	CASSPRETGGRGYTF	-	TRBD1	TRBJ1-2	TRBV3-1
TGTGCCAGCACTGGACGGGTCTCCTACGAGCAGTACTTC	CASTGRVSYEQYF	-	-	TRBJ2-7	TRBV6-2/TRBV6-3
TGCGCCAGCAGCTTGGGGGGGGTCCCGCCAGACGAGCAGTACTTC	CASSLGGVPPDEQYF	-	-	TRBJ2-7	TRBV5-1
TGCGCCAGCAGCCAACCCCGGGAGGGAAACACTGAAGCTTTCTTT	CASSQPREGNTEAFF	-	-	TRBJ1-1	TRBV4-1
TGTGCCAGCATTCGTCATGGAAGCTCCTACAATGAGCAGTTCTTC	CASIRHGSSYNEQFF	few	-	TRBJ2-1	TRBV28